Below are 18 T cell receptor beta chains sequenced from a single sample in a study of blood T cell repertoires in COVID-19. The table came from immunoSEQ multiplex PCR; TCRdb's copy has only in-frame clones and leaves some out. The sample lists approximately 56,000 clones; around 81% were seen once. Sequencing input: peripheral blood. The receptors were sampled from a woman older than 75 with COVID-19, enrolled during active disease.

The chain employs TRBV6-5 and TRBJ2-7; TRBD1 aligns across 10 bases. The CDR3 has 14 amino acids. In germline, CDR1 is MNHEY, CDR2 SVGAGI. V was clipped by 6 bases and J by 3 bases; unmatched bases: 5. CDR3 sequence (DNA): TGTGCCAGCAGCGGGGGACAGGGGAACTACGAGCAGTACTTC. Its translation is CASSGGQGNYEQYF.

The chain combines TRBV27 with TRBJ2-1, with D maybe TRBD2 (6 bases). Trimming shortened V by 4 bases and J by 4 bases, and 8 bases separated the two germline ends. The germline CDR1 and CDR2 sequences are MNHEY and SMNVEV (reference sequence). The CDR3 sequence is 13 residues long. The CDR3 loop is CASSYGLYNEQFF. In nucleotides, the CDR3 is TGTGCCAGCAGTTACGGACTATACAATGAGCAGTTCTTC.

The CDR3 loop is CASSPDRNTGYTF. The CDR3 region has the DNA TGTGCCAGCTCACCAGACAGGAATACCGGCTACACCTTC. The V and J genes are TRBV18 and TRBJ1-2; D might be TRBD1 (6 bases). There are 13 residues in the CDR3. CDR1 is KGHSH, CDR2 LQKENI, per germline. V was clipped by 2 bases and J by 8 bases, with 12 bases between them. Full variable domain (rest looked up from reference TRBV18 and TRBJ1-2): NAGVMQNPRHLVRRRGQEARLRCSPMKGHSHVYWYRQLPEEGLKFMVYLQKENIIDESGMPKERFSAEFPKEGPSILRIQQVVRGDSAAYFCASSPDRNTGYTFGSGTRLTVV.

V usage is TRBV27 and J usage is TRBJ2-2, with 8 bases that match TRBD2. The junction had 10 bases not matched to a gene; V was cut back by 3 bases and J by 1 base. The germline V gene has CDR1 MNHEY and CDR2 SMNVEV (reference sequence). This CDR3 contains 18 residues. Here the CDR3 reads CASSFKGRGTRNTGELFF. DNA of the CDR3: TGTGCCAGCAGTTTTAAGGGTCGGGGGACTAGGAACACCGGGGAGCTGTTTTTT.

This clone was recorded a few times. This chain joins TRBV7-8 and TRBJ2-7; perhaps TRBD2 as D (5 bases). The CDR3 is 15 amino acids. V was clipped by 1 base and J by 0 bases, with 10 bases between them. The V gene's germline CDR1 is SGHVS and CDR2 FQNEAQ. The CDR3 is CASSLEGSGSYEQYF. The CDR3 coding sequence is TGTGCCAGCAGCTTAGAAGGCAGCGGCTCCTACGAGCAGTACTTC.

V and J are TRBV6-1 and TRBJ2-1; 9 bases align to TRBD2. Germline V CDR1 and CDR2: MNHNS, SASEGT. J was trimmed by 8 bases and V by 2 bases; bases with no gene match: 7. The CDR3 runs to 15 residues. This chain's CDR3 is CASSETGLAFDEQFF. DNA for the CDR3: TGTGCCAGCAGTGAAACGGGACTAGCCTTTGATGAGCAGTTCTTC.

The gene calls are TRBV19 and TRBJ1-5; D not resolved. The CDR3 is 12 amino acids. V was pared by 7 bases and J by 4 bases, with 8 bases between. Germline-derived CDR1 and CDR2 are LNHDA and SQIVND (reference sequence). DNA of the CDR3: TGTGCCAGTAACCCAGGTAATCAGCCCCAGCATTTT. It translates to CASNPGNQPQHF.

The chain uses TRBV19 and TRBJ2-7, with 7 bases matching TRBD2. CDR1 LNHDA and CDR2 SQIVND come from the germline V gene (reference sequence). The ends lost 4 bases at V and 3 bases at J; junction bases unmatched: 9. This CDR3 has 15 amino acids. CDR3 sequence (DNA): TGTGCCAGTAGTACCTCTGGCGGGAGAGTCTACGAGCAGTACTTC. Amino acids: CASSTSGGRVYEQYF.

This chain joins TRBV29-1 and TRBJ2-6; 10 positions agree with TRBD2. The trim removed 6 bases at V and 0 bases at J, leaving 5 bases unmatched. The CDR3 runs to 16 residues. CDR1 and CDR2 (germline): SQVTM, ANQGSEA. The CDR3 sequence: CSVRTSGLSGANVLTF. Here the CDR3 DNA reads TGCAGCGTAAGGACTAGCGGTCTCTCTGGGGCCAACGTCCTGACTTTC.

The chain joins TRBV6-5 to TRBJ2-5; D may be TRBD1 (5 bases). The ends were cut back, 5 bases at V and 4 bases at J, with 17 bases in the middle. The CDR3 is 15 amino acids. Germline values: CDR1 MNHEY, CDR2 SVGAGI. Here the CDR3 reads CASSPSKGLGETQYF. Here the CDR3 DNA reads TGTGCCAGCAGTCCCTCCAAGGGGCTGGGAGAGACCCAGTACTTC.

The CDR3 is CASSYLLAGNYEQYF. CDR3 bases: TGTGCCAGCAGTTACCTCCTAGCGGGGAACTACGAGCAGTACTTC. The chain carries TRBV6-2 or TRBV6-3 and TRBJ2-7; 9 bases align to TRBD2. This CDR3 spans 15 amino acids. V lost 2 bases to trimming and J lost 3 bases; unmatched junction nucleotides: 5. Germline V gene lookup returns CDR1 MNHEY and CDR2 SVGEGT.

V and J are TRBV5-1 and TRBJ2-5, with 7 bases lining up with TRBD2. The CDR3 is 15 residues long. After removal of 0 bases from V and 5 bases from J, the junction contained 7 bases not matched to a gene. Looked up from germline, CDR1 is SGHRS and CDR2 is YFSETQ. The CDR3 DNA is TGCGCCAGCAGCTTGGTGGGAGGGAAGCTTGAGACCCAGTACTTC. This translates into CASSLVGGKLETQYF. The full variable domain, with the rest looked up from reference TRBV5-1 and TRBJ2-5, is KAGVTQTPRYLIKTRGQQVTLSCSPISGHRSVSWYQQTPGQGLQFLFEYFSETQRNKGNFPGRFSGRQFSNSRSEMNVSTLELGDSALYLCASSLVGGKLETQYFGPGTRLLVL.

The CDR3: CASSERGRDGYTF. Written as DNA, the CDR3 is TGTGCCAGCAGTGAAAGGGGGCGGGATGGCTACACCTTC. This chain connects TRBV6-1 to TRBJ1-2, with 7 bases fitting TRBD1. Germline V gives CDR1 MNHNS, CDR2 SASEGT. The CDR3 spans 13 residues. The J segment lost 6 bases and the V segment lost 2 bases, leaving 3 bases of the junction unmatched.

J is TRBJ2-2 and V is TRBV2, with TRBD2 as a possible D gene (6 bases). Germline V gene sequence: CDR1 SNHLY, CDR2 FYNNEI. V gave up 5 bases and J gave up 7 bases, with 17 bases separating them. This CDR3 is 15 amino acids long. This CDR3 reads CASSKSGLSGGELFF. The CDR3 nucleotides read TGTGCCAGCAGTAAATCGGGACTCTCCGGCGGGGAGCTGTTTTTT.

The sample holds one count of this clone. Other DNA variants within this sample encode the same CDR3. The CDR3 protein is CASRTGSYEQYF. CDR3 nucleotides: TGTGCCAGCAGAACAGGTTCCTACGAGCAGTACTTC. This sequence joins TRBV6-5 and TRBJ2-7; tentative D call: TRBD1 (5 bases). The CDR3 consists of 12 residues. V was cut by 6 bases and J by 1 base, with 7 bases left in between. CDR1 is MNHEY, CDR2 SVGAGI, per germline.

V and J are TRBV7-2 and TRBJ2-2; D possibly corresponds to TRBD2 (5 bases). V was shortened by 2 bases and J by 0 bases, with 10 bases between the two germline ends. Germline CDR1 and CDR2: SGHTA and FQGNSA. The CDR3 has 16 amino acids. The CDR3 coding sequence is TGTGCCAGCAGCTTACGAGGGATAGCGAACACCGGGGAGCTGTTTTTT. The encoded protein is CASSLRGIANTGELFF.

This clone was seen just once. The chain combines TRBV6-5 with TRBJ2-2; D is unclear. Deletions cut 6 bases from V and 2 bases from J, with 10 bases between. Looked up from germline, CDR1 is MNHEY and CDR2 is SVGAGI. CDR3 length equals 14 residues. The CDR3 spells CASRPPHNTGELFF. The CDR3 DNA reads TGTGCCAGCAGACCCCCACATAACACCGGGGAGCTGTTTTTT.

The V call is TRBV3-1 (or the pseudogene TRBV3-2), the J call TRBJ1-1; D perhaps matches TRBD1 (6 bases). V dropped 3 bases and J dropped 1 base, with 9 bases sitting between them. Germline values: CDR1 LGHDT, CDR2 YNNKEL (reference sequence). The CDR3 extends over 14 amino acids. CDR3 bases: TGTGCCAGCAGCCACGCGACAGGGAACACTGAAGCTTTCTTT. The encoded protein is CASSHATGNTEAFF.